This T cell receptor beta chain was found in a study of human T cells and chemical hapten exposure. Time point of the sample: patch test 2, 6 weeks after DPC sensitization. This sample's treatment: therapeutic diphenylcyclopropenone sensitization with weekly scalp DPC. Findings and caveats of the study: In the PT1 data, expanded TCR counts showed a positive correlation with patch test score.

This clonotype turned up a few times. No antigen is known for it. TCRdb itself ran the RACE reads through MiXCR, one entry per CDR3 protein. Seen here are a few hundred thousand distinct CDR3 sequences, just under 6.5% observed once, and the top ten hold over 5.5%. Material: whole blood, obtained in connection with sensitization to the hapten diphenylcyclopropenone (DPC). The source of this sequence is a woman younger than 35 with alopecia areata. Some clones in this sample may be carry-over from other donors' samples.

The CDR3 region has the DNA TGTGCCAGCAGTTCCCCCGCGGGGAAGCAGCCCCAGCATTTT. This sequence encodes CASSSPAGKQPQHF. The J gene is TRBJ1-5, the V gene TRBV6-6; D uncertain. CDR1 and CDR2 (germline): MNHNY, SVGAGI (reference sequence). This CDR3 contains 14 residues. The V end lost 4 bases, the J end lost 7 bases, and 14 bases lay between the germline ends.